A single sample is the source of the 15 T cell receptor beta chains below, sequenced in a study of cytomegalovirus exposure and HLA in healthy donors. The primer mix had 60 Vbeta and 13 Jbeta primers. Using immunoSEQ multiplex PCR, the repertoire was profiled, and TCRdb retains in-frame clones only, with some absent. The table lists some 170,000 clones, more than 60% of them singletons. The material sequenced was PBMCs. These TCRs come from a man aged 40-49 years in good health and CMV-seronegative.

This clone was picked up a small number of times. CDR3 nucleotides: TGCAGCGTTAATGGGCTTGCGGGTAGTCGTGAGCAGTTCTTC. Protein: CSVNGLAGSREQFF. This chain connects TRBV29-1 to TRBJ2-1, with D perhaps TRBD2 (5 bases). The CDR3 is 14 residues long. Germline loops: CDR1 SQVTM, CDR2 ANQGSEA. Trimming stripped 5 bases from V and 9 bases from J, with 20 bases between.

J is TRBJ2-5 and V is TRBV13, with unresolved D. This CDR3 is built from 14 residues. Trimming stripped 0 bases from V and 3 bases from J, with 8 bases between. Germline V gives CDR1 PRHDT, CDR2 FYEKMQ (reference sequence). CDR3 sequence (DNA): TGTGCCAGCAGCTTAGGAAGAGTAGAAGAGACCCAGTACTTC. It codes for CASSLGRVEETQYF. The variable domain in full, completed from reference TRBV13 and TRBJ2-5, reads AAGVIQSPRHLIKEKRETATLKCYPIPRHDTVYWYQQGPGQDPQFLISFYEKMQSDKGSIPDRFSAQQFSDYHSELNMSSLELGDSALYFCASSLGRVEETQYFGPGTRLLVL.

The genes are TRBV5-1 and TRBJ2-5; D possibly corresponds to TRBD2 (5 bases). Germline CDR1 SGHRS, CDR2 YFSETQ. With 4 bases removed from V and 5 bases from J, the gap between germline ends came to 12 bases. The CDR3 consists of 13 residues. CDR3 in DNA: TGCGCCAGCAGCCCCCCCGGGGTGGAGACCCAGTACTTC. This codes for CASSPPGVETQYF.

The J gene is TRBJ1-2, the V gene TRBV6-1; 7 bases are a match to TRBD1. This CDR3 spans 13 amino acids. Germline CDR1 MNHNS, CDR2 SASEGT. The V segment lost 3 bases and the J segment 4 bases; nucleotides outside the gene matches: 2. The CDR3 DNA sequence: TGTGCCAGCAGTGAGTCAGGGGGCTATGGCTACACCTTC. Translated: CASSESGGYGYTF.

This clone was seen once. The V and J genes are TRBV27 and TRBJ2-7, with D tentatively TRBD1 (5 bases). This CDR3 spans 14 amino acids. V lost 6 bases and J lost 3, with 15 bases in between. The germline gives CDR1 MNHEY, CDR2 SMNVEV (reference sequence). The CDR3 DNA reads TGTGCCAGCAGGAACACAGGATCGGTCTACGAGCAGTACTTC. As protein: CASRNTGSVYEQYF.

The chain has TRBV28 and TRBJ1-2; D is ambiguous. The V end lost 7 bases, the J end lost 7 bases, and 13 bases lay between the germline ends. The CDR3 runs to 12 residues. Germline V gene data show CDR1 as MDHEN and CDR2 as SYDVKM. Here the CDR3 DNA reads TGTGCCAGCAAAATCGGCGGTGGTGGCTACACCTTC. Translation gives CASKIGGGGYTF.

This chain joins TRBV30 and TRBJ1-6, with a tentative D call TRBD1 (5 bases). The germline V gene has CDR1 GTSNPN and CDR2 SVGIG (reference sequence). V lost 3 bases and J lost 8, with 11 bases in between. This CDR3 has 13 amino acids. This CDR3 is CAWSTGPDSPLHF. DNA for the CDR3: TGTGCCTGGAGCACAGGACCTGATTCACCCCTCCACTTT.

The V and J genes are TRBV28 and TRBJ1-2; D gene uncertain. Deletions cut 5 bases from V and 2 bases from J, with 12 bases between. Germline V lookup: CDR1 MDHEN, CDR2 SYDVKM. The CDR3 loop spans 14 amino acids. The CDR3 coding sequence is TGTGCCAGCAGTGACATCAGCTTAAACTATGGCTACACCTTC. Translating gives CASSDISLNYGYTF.

The chain links TRBV9 to TRBJ2-4; 8 bases fit TRBD2. The CDR3 contains 15 residues. The ends lost 0 bases at V and 8 bases at J; junction bases unmatched: 7. Germline V gene lookup returns CDR1 SGDLS and CDR2 YYNGEE. CDR3 loop: CASSVGIRGLDIQYF. The DNA for the CDR3 is TGTGCCAGCAGCGTAGGAATCAGGGGACTAGACATTCAGTACTTC.

The V and J genes are TRBV25-1 and TRBJ2-7, with TRBD1 matching 8 bases. Trimming took 4 bases from V and 3 from J; bases not matched to a gene: 5. Looked up from germline, CDR1 is MGHDK and CDR2 is SYGVNS. The CDR3 length is 14 residues. The CDR3 reads CASSATGTGYEQYF. The CDR3 DNA sequence: TGTGCCAGCAGTGCCACCGGGACAGGCTACGAGCAGTACTTC.

The rearrangement links TRBV27 to TRBJ1-1; D is unclear. Germline CDR1 MNHEY, CDR2 SMNVEV (reference sequence). The CDR3 covers 17 residues. The ends were cut back, 0 bases at V and 6 bases at J, with 20 bases in the middle. This CDR3 is CASSLSPAGVGWPEAFF. CDR3 nucleotide sequence: TGTGCCAGCAGTTTATCCCCGGCTGGAGTCGGATGGCCTGAAGCTTTCTTT.

The chain is built from TRBV6-1 and TRBJ2-7, with 7 positions matching TRBD1. Germline V lookup: CDR1 MNHNS, CDR2 SASEGT. The CDR3 loop spans 14 amino acids. J lost 2 bases, V lost 8 bases, and 9 bases had no gene match. CDR3 amino acids: CASGRGQGAYEQYF. The CDR3 DNA follows: TGTGCCAGCGGACGTGGGCAGGGGGCCTACGAGCAGTACTTC.

This rearrangement joins TRBV9 to TRBJ1-2; D is perhaps TRBD1 (5 bases). The germline V and J ends were trimmed by 3 bases and 4 bases, with 10 bases remaining between them. The CDR3 is 13 amino acids. The germline V gene encodes CDR1 SGDLS and CDR2 YYNGEE. The CDR3 region is CASSGGGPYGYTF. DNA for the CDR3: TGTGCCAGCAGCGGGGGGGGACCCTATGGCTACACCTTC.

This chain connects TRBV11-2 to TRBJ2-5, with D tentatively TRBD2 (6 bases). Trimming took 1 base from V and 2 from J, leaving 11 bases between them. The CDR3 is 15 amino acids. Looked up from germline, CDR1 is SGHAT and CDR2 is FQNNGV. CDR3 coding DNA: TGTGCCAGCAGCTTAGTCGGGGACTGGCAAGAGACCCAGTACTTC. This gives the protein CASSLVGDWQETQYF.

This sequence joins TRBV18 and TRBJ2-2, with a weak D call TRBD1 (5 bases). Germline CDR1 is KGHSH and CDR2 is LQKENI. V was cut by 8 bases and J by 1 base, with 17 bases left in between. There are 16 residues in the CDR3. DNA of the CDR3: TGTGCCAGCCACATATCAGGGATAAAGAACACCGGGGAGCTGTTTTTT. Its translation is CASHISGIKNTGELFF.